This T cell receptor (beta chain) was sequenced for a study of PD-1 blockade in classical Hodgkin lymphoma. This table comes from immunoSEQ multiplex PCR, and its TCRdb copy is limited to in-frame clones, with some not included. The table includes 30,000 to 40,000 clones, about 94% detected once. In the case of this clone: Its antigen is still unknown.

Overall study findings and caveats: CD4+ TCR diversity climbed significantly by C4D1, unlike CD8+ TCR diversity. Compared with healthy donors, newly diagnosed patients reportedly showed lower baseline TCR diversity. Some patients began nivolumab under 1 year after ASCT. These patients were excluded from later analyses.

Time point reported: cycle 4 day 1 (C4D1), after five to seven weeks of nivolumab. Exposure to brentuximab vedotin varied, and each patient had relapsed following autologous stem cell transplantation. Isolation of CD4+ T cells from thawed PBMCs was performed by magnetic negative selection. Each best response was a complete response, a partial response or progressive disease. The germline CDR1 and CDR2 sequences are MDHEN and SYDVKM. Germline trimming cut 4 bases from V and 1 base from J; bases unmatched to any gene: 15. The CDR3 runs to 20 residues. The chain carries TRBV28 and TRBJ1-5, with 11 bases identical to TRBD1. This TCR derives from a human donor with classical Hodgkin lymphoma. Sequenced here: CD4+ T cells from blood, sampled before the fourth cycle of nivolumab. CDR3 loop: CASSSISYRDRGASNQPQHF. DNA for the CDR3: TGTGCCAGCAGTTCGATCTCCTACCGGGACAGGGGGGCGAGCAATCAGCCCCAGCATTTT.